This is a list of T cell receptor beta chains from one sample in a study of T cell repertoires in cytomegalovirus infection. TCRdb reprocessed the reads with MiXCR, giving one entry per CDR3 protein. The sample lists some 220,000 distinct CDR3 sequences, under 8.5% occurring once. The material sequenced was PBMCs. The receptors were gathered from a human donor in good health (CMV status not recorded). Some clones in this sample may be carry-over from other donors' samples. Both conserved end residues are part of each CDR3. D genes are given only for firm matches. Size values are once, few and many counts, or a class for expanded clones, and some rows have none.

size	D	V	J	CDR3	DNA
many	-	TRBV27	TRBJ1-3	CASSLGLASGNTIYF	TGTGCCAGCAGTTTAGGTTTGGCCTCTGGAAACACCATATATTTT
many	TRBD2	TRBV6-2/TRBV6-3	TRBJ2-1	CASSYPAGLAVNEQFF	TGTGCCAGCAGTTATCCAGCGGGGCTCGCAGTCAATGAGCAGTTCTTC
many	TRBD1	TRBV12-3/TRBV12-4	TRBJ2-1	CASSIGTGSYNEQFF	TGTGCCAGCAGCATCGGGACAGGCTCCTACAATGAGCAGTTCTTC
many	TRBD1	TRBV4-3	TRBJ2-5	CASSQDLGTAETQYF	TGCGCCAGCAGCCAAGATTTGGGGACAGCGGAGACCCAGTACTTC
-	-	TRBV4-3	TRBJ2-6	CASSQATVGSGANVLTF	TGCGCCAGCAGCCAAGCGACAGTTGGCTCTGGGGCCAACGTCCTGACTTTC
-	-	TRBV20-1	TRBJ1-5	CSARTGDQPQHF	TGCAGTGCTAGAACCGGGGATCAGCCCCAGCATTTT
few	-	TRBV12-3/TRBV12-4	TRBJ2-1	CASTFASNEQFF	TGTGCCAGCACGTTCGCATCTAATGAGCAGTTCTTC
many	-	TRBV7-2	TRBJ1-1	CASSLSRARTEAFF	TGTGCCAGCAGCTTATCGCGCGCCAGGACTGAAGCTTTCTTT
-	-	TRBV27	TRBJ2-7	CASSFGAVPSAYEQYF	TGTGCCAGCAGTTTCGGGGCAGTTCCCTCCGCCTACGAGCAGTACTTC
few	-	TRBV3-1	TRBJ2-2	CATTNTGELFF	TGTGCCACCACAAACACCGGGGAGCTGTTTTTT
many	-	TRBV19	TRBJ1-1	CASKTVGLANTEAFF	TGTGCCAGTAAAACAGTCGGTCTCGCGAACACTGAAGCTTTCTTT
-	-	TRBV9	TRBJ1-1	CASSVMGARATEAFF	TGTGCCAGCAGCGTAATGGGGGCGAGGGCCACTGAAGCTTTCTTT
many	-	TRBV20-1	TRBJ1-1	CSAPVGRDTEAFF	TGCAGTGCTCCCGTGGGTCGGGACACTGAAGCTTTCTTT
many	TRBD1	TRBV7-2	TRBJ2-3	CASSLPVGAQGAYTQYF	TGTGCCAGCAGCTTACCCGTTGGGGCACAGGGGGCTTATACGCAGTATTTT
few	TRBD1	TRBV3-1	TRBJ2-1	CASSPSGQGYNEQFF	TGTGCCAGCAGCCCATCGGGACAGGGCTACAATGAGCAGTTCTTC
-	TRBD1	TRBV29-1	TRBJ1-5	CSARTGANSNQPQHF	TGCAGCGCCCGTACAGGGGCCAATAGCAATCAGCCCCAGCATTTT
many	TRBD2	TRBV20-1	TRBJ2-5	CSARTSGVQETQYF	TGCAGTGCTAGGACTAGCGGGGTGCAAGAGACCCAGTACTTC
many	-	TRBV28	TRBJ2-7	CASKWGSDEQYF	TGTGCCAGCAAGTGGGGTAGCGACGAGCAGTACTTC
-	-	TRBV6-2/TRBV6-3	TRBJ1-5	CANRESLRGPDNQPQHF	TGTGCCAATAGGGAGAGTCTTCGGGGGCCTGACAATCAGCCCCAGCATTTT
many	TRBD2	TRBV12-3/TRBV12-4	TRBJ2-7	CASSLFPARGLEQYF	TGTGCCAGCAGTTTATTTCCGGCCCGGGGACTAGAGCAGTACTTC
many	-	TRBV6-2/TRBV6-3	TRBJ2-3	CASRPRTGDTQYF	TGTGCCAGCAGACCCAGGACCGGGGATACGCAGTATTTT
-	-	TRBV20-1	TRBJ1-1	CSCRMNTEAFF	TGCAGTTGCAGGATGAACACTGAAGCTTTCTTT
many	-	TRBV29-1	TRBJ1-5	CSVGAGVGQPQHF	TGCAGCGTTGGGGCCGGGGTCGGTCAGCCCCAGCATTTT
many	-	TRBV28	TRBJ2-7	CASKGLSYEQYF	TGTGCCAGCAAGGGCCTATCCTACGAGCAGTACTTC
-	-	TRBV12-3/TRBV12-4	TRBJ2-7	CASSASQGNRWGEQYF	TGTGCCAGCAGCGCGTCGCAGGGGAACCGTTGGGGTGAGCAGTACTTC
many	-	TRBV19	TRBJ1-5	CASSIAPTAYYQPQHF	TGTGCCAGTAGTATAGCCCCGACAGCCTACTATCAGCCCCAGCATTTT
many	-	TRBV29-1	TRBJ1-1	CSGIPGNTEAFF	TGCAGCGGTATCCCCGGGAACACTGAAGCTTTCTTT
few	-	TRBV28	TRBJ1-5	CASSLVSGLGSGNQPQHF	TGTGCCAGCAGTTTAGTTTCAGGGCTGGGGTCGGGAAATCAGCCCCAGCATTTT
few	-	TRBV30	TRBJ1-5	CAWSSNINQPQHF	TGTGCCTGGAGTTCGAACATCAATCAGCCCCAGCATTTT
many	TRBD1	TRBV5-4	TRBJ1-6	CASSSKTGGDNSPLHF	TGTGCCAGCAGCTCGAAAACAGGGGGGGATAATTCACCCCTCCACTTT
many	-	TRBV6-1	TRBJ2-1	CASSLEGTASNEQFF	TGTGCCAGCAGCCTCGAAGGGACTGCCTCCAATGAGCAGTTCTTC
many	TRBD2	TRBV7-2	TRBJ2-7	CASGGGGDGAYEQYF	TGTGCCAGCGGAGGTGGGGGGGACGGAGCCTACGAGCAGTACTTC
many	TRBD2	TRBV2	TRBJ2-7	CASPGLAGSYEQYF	TGTGCCAGCCCGGGACTAGCGGGTTCCTACGAGCAGTACTTC
many	TRBD2	TRBV6-2/TRBV6-3	TRBJ2-6	CASKTGGLSGANVLTF	TGTGCCAGCAAAACGGGGGGTCTCTCTGGGGCCAACGTCCTGACTTTC
many	-	TRBV5-6	TRBJ2-5	CASSGIQETQYF	TGTGCCAGCTCCGGGATCCAAGAGACCCAGTACTTC
many	TRBD1	TRBV29-1	TRBJ2-5	CSVDQGAETQYF	TGCAGCGTTGACCAGGGGGCAGAGACCCAGTACTTC
many	TRBD1	TRBV7-2	TRBJ2-2	CASSPGTGVVGELFF	TGTGCCAGCAGCCCCGGGACAGGGGTGGTCGGGGAGCTGTTTTTT
many	-	TRBV7-2	TRBJ1-2	CASSLGRPGYGYTF	TGTGCCAGCAGCTTAGGGCGCCCGGGCTATGGCTACACCTTC